What follows are 22 T cell receptor beta chains derived from one specimen sequenced in a study of T cells after yellow fever vaccination. Via MiXCR, TCRdb re-called the 5' RACE reads, giving one row per CDR3 protein. The sample has 300,000 or so distinct CDR3 sequences, roughly 8.4% seen once. The starting material was PBMCs, obtained about 49 days after the first yellow fever vaccination. The source of these receptors is a man aged 18 to 30 who received the YFV17D yellow fever vaccine.

A few counts support this clonotype. The chain employs TRBV2 and TRBJ2-7, with D maybe TRBD2 (5 bases). The CDR3 extends over 14 amino acids. Germline lookup yields CDR1 SNHLY and CDR2 FYNNEI. V lost 6 bases and J lost 4, with 16 bases in between. CDR3 loop: CASRDRELQYEQYV. The CDR3 nucleotides are TGTGCCAGCAGGGACCGGGAATTACAATACGAGCAGTACGTC.

This clonotype was picked up a small number of times. CDR3 coding DNA: TGCGCCAGCAGCTTGTCGGCAGTCGGAGAGACCCAGTACTTC. Its translation: CASSLSAVGETQYF. V and J are TRBV5-1 and TRBJ2-5; no clear D gene. The germline gives CDR1 SGHRS, CDR2 YFSETQ. This CDR3 spans 14 amino acids. Between the trimmed V and J ends, which lost 1 base and 4 bases, there was a span of 11 bases.

J is TRBJ1-3 and V is TRBV5-4, with 7 bases identical to TRBD1. The length of the CDR3 is 15 residues. With V trimmed by 4 bases and J by 4 bases, 8 bases remained unmatched. Germline CDR1 is SGHNT and CDR2 is YYREEE (reference sequence). CDR3 DNA sequence: TGTGCCAGCAGCGTCCCGACAGGGACAGGAAACACCATATATTTT. As protein: CASSVPTGTGNTIYF.

This rearrangement joins TRBV7-3 to TRBJ2-1, with TRBD1 matching 9 bases. The CDR3 is 15 residues long. Germline CDR1 is SGHTA and CDR2 is FQGTGA. Trimming removed 0 bases from V and 9 bases from J; junction bases left unmatched: 6. CDR3 residues: CASSLTQGAASEQFF. The DNA of the CDR3 is TGTGCCAGCAGCTTAACACAGGGGGCAGCTTCTGAGCAGTTCTTC.

Of note for this clonotype: The junction departs from the called germline gene at one end, perhaps through a read error. The chain combines TRBV20-1 with TRBJ2-2; a possible D gene is TRBD1 (6 bases). CDR1 and CDR2 from the germline V gene are DFQATT and SNEGSKA (reference sequence). This CDR3 has 16 residues. The CDR3 DNA reads TGCTGTGCTCTGGGTGGGGGCGGAAAAGGGACCGGGGAGCTGTTTTTT. Translated: CCALGGGGKGTGELFF.

The genes are TRBV12-3 or TRBV12-4 and TRBJ1-1; 9 bases match TRBD1. The CDR3 is made up of 12 amino acids. V lost 7 bases, J lost 11 bases, and 8 bases stayed unmatched. CDR3 in amino acids: CASTNWDRDAFF. CDR3 in DNA: TGTGCCAGCACCAATTGGGACAGGGATGCTTTCTTT.

This clonotype was detected ten times or more. The chain couples TRBV5-1 to TRBJ1-2; D remains ambiguous. This CDR3 has 16 amino acids. The germline CDR1 and CDR2 sequences are SGHRS and YFSETQ. Trimming took off 4 bases at V and 3 bases at J, with 19 bases between the two ends. CDR3 sequence reads: CASSEGPTKLDYGYTF. As DNA, the CDR3 is TGCGCCAGCAGCGAAGGCCCGACAAAACTAGACTATGGCTACACCTTC. Complete variable domain (other parts from reference TRBV5-1 and TRBJ1-2): KAGVTQTPRYLIKTRGQQVTLSCSPISGHRSVSWYQQTPGQGLQFLFEYFSETQRNKGNFPGRFSGRQFSNSRSEMNVSTLELGDSALYLCASSEGPTKLDYGYTFGSGTRLTVV.

Many counts were recorded for this clonotype. This chain links TRBV4-1 with TRBJ1-3, with unresolved D. CDR1 and CDR2 from the germline V gene are MGHRA and YSYEKL. The length of the CDR3 is 14 residues. V lost 4 bases to trimming and J lost 0 bases, with 7 bases between them. Written as DNA, the CDR3 is TGCGCCAGCAGCCCGAGGAGCTCTGGAAACACCATATATTTT. Translating gives CASSPRSSGNTIYF.

The chain carries TRBV2 and TRBJ2-5; D is possibly TRBD2 (6 bases). The CDR3 is 14 amino acids. Per germline, CDR1 SNHLY and CDR2 FYNNEI. Trimming took 2 bases from V and 4 from J, leaving 11 bases between them. The CDR3 protein is CASSEYVGGETQYF. CDR3 nucleotide sequence: TGTGCCAGCAGTGAATATGTCGGGGGAGAGACCCAGTACTTC.

The J gene is TRBJ1-1, the V gene TRBV6-2 or TRBV6-3; no firm D call. This CDR3 is built from 15 residues. Germline V gives CDR1 MNHEY, CDR2 SVGEGT. Trimming stripped 5 bases from V and 0 bases from J, with 13 bases between. The CDR3 region is CASSAGLWLNTEAFF. DNA for the CDR3: TGTGCCAGCAGTGCCGGACTGTGGCTGAACACTGAAGCTTTCTTT.

This clonotype was counted ten times or more. In nucleotides, the CDR3 is TGCGCCAGCAGCTTTTTACCCGGACAGACGGAGCAGTTCTTC. Protein: CASSFLPGQTEQFF. The chain uses TRBV5-1 and TRBJ2-1; D might be TRBD1 (6 bases). CDR3 length: 14 residues. Germline CDR1 is SGHRS and CDR2 is YFSETQ. V was trimmed by 2 bases and J by 10 bases, leaving 16 bases between them.

This clonotype was seen a handful of times. The chain has TRBV9 and TRBJ1-1, with D possibly TRBD1 on 6 matching bases. The V gene's germline CDR1 is SGDLS and CDR2 YYNGEE. This CDR3 spans 16 amino acids. Trimming left V 4 bases short and J 5 bases short, with 21 bases between. CDR3 nucleotides: TGTGCCAGCAGCCCGGAGGGGGAGCCGGCGGAAACTGAAGCTTTCTTT. It yields the protein CASSPEGEPAETEAFF.

The sample holds a few counts of this clonotype. V gene TRBV7-9 combines with J gene TRBJ1-4, with a possible D match to TRBD1 (6 bases). This CDR3 comprises 15 residues. Per germline, CDR1 SEHNR and CDR2 FQNEAQ (reference sequence). Trimming pared 4 bases from V and 6 bases from J, leaving 15 bases between. CDR3 sequence reads: CASSSPDSYYEKLFF. The CDR3 DNA reads as TGTGCCAGCAGCTCACCGGACAGCTATTATGAAAAACTGTTTTTT.

This clonotype was found many times. The chain combines TRBV4-3 with TRBJ2-3; D is unclear. The CDR3 covers 13 residues. Germline CDR1 reads LGHNA; CDR2 reads YSLEER. Trimming took off 1 base at V and 2 bases at J, with 4 bases between the two ends. CDR3 nucleotide sequence: TGCGCCAGCAGCCAAGCCCCCACAGATACGCAGTATTTT. Translating it yields CASSQAPTDTQYF.

This clonotype was observed a handful of times. The gene calls are TRBV6-2 or TRBV6-3 and TRBJ1-5, with 7 bases matching TRBD1. The germline V gene encodes CDR1 MNHEY and CDR2 SVGEGT. This CDR3 has 15 amino acids. With V trimmed by 4 bases and J by 7 bases, 10 bases remained unmatched. This chain's CDR3 is CASSSNRGLPQPQHF. CDR3 bases: TGTGCCAGCAGTTCAAACAGGGGACTCCCGCAGCCCCAGCATTTT.

This chain connects TRBV7-2 to TRBJ2-3, with a possible D match to TRBD2 (6 bases). CDR1 SGHTA and CDR2 FQGNSA come from the germline V gene. With 4 bases removed from V and 2 bases from J, the gap between germline ends came to 10 bases. The length of the CDR3 is 14 residues. CDR3 sequence reads: CASSSRTTTDTQYF. CDR3 in DNA: TGTGCCAGCAGCTCAAGGACTACCACAGATACGCAGTATTTT.

This clonotype has only a few counts. CDR3 nucleotide sequence: TGCAGTGCTAGAGAGGGGGCGCAGGGGTATGGCTACACCTTC. Protein product: CSAREGAQGYGYTF. The chain combines TRBV20-1 with TRBJ1-2; D is perhaps TRBD1 (6 bases). The CDR3 is made up of 14 amino acids. Germline V gives CDR1 DFQATT, CDR2 SNEGSKA (reference sequence). Deletions cut 0 bases from V and 5 bases from J, with 13 bases between.

This clonotype came up many times. V and J are TRBV5-6 and TRBJ2-5, with D perhaps given as TRBD1 or TRBD2 (5 bases each). Trimming took 2 bases from V and 4 from J, leaving 12 bases between them. The CDR3 has 14 amino acids. Germline CDR1 reads SGHDT; CDR2 reads YYEEEE. CDR3: CASSFSAGRETQYF. CDR3 bases: TGTGCCAGCAGCTTTTCTGCAGGGAGAGAGACCCAGTACTTC.

This clonotype was seen only a few times. The J gene is TRBJ1-5, the V gene TRBV20-1; TRBD1 agrees at 10 bases. V lost 6 bases and J lost 4; bases outside the gene matches: 9. CDR1 is DFQATT and CDR2 is SNEGSKA in the germline V gene (reference sequence). The CDR3 totals 15 residues. The CDR3 spells CSAQGDRGFNQPQHF. DNA for the CDR3: TGCAGTGCCCAGGGGGACAGGGGATTTAATCAGCCCCAGCATTTT.

Many counts were recorded for this clonotype. The chain carries TRBV7-9 and TRBJ2-1; D gene uncertain. V shed 6 bases and J shed 6 bases, with 6 bases lying between them. The CDR3 length is 11 residues. In germline, CDR1 is SEHNR, CDR2 FQNEAQ (reference sequence). CDR3 DNA sequence: TGTGCCAGCAGACGCAGCAATGAGCAGTTCTTC. Translated: CASRRSNEQFF.

This clonotype occurred a few times. The chain couples TRBV6-4 to TRBJ1-2; TRBD1 matches at 7 bases. V lost 7 bases and J lost 3; bases outside the gene matches: 5. CDR3 size: 13 residues. CDR1 and CDR2 from the germline V gene are MRHNA and SNTAGT. The CDR3 here is CASKGAYDYGYTF. The CDR3 DNA reads TGTGCCAGCAAGGGGGCGTATGACTATGGCTACACCTTC.

The V call is TRBV5-8, the J call TRBJ2-1; D gene unclear. V was cut by 1 base and J by 2 bases, with 10 bases left in between. This CDR3 is 15 amino acids long. CDR1 and CDR2 from the germline V gene are SGHTS and YDEGEE. CDR3 sequence reads: CASSLWAAPYNEQFF. In DNA, the CDR3 is TGTGCCAGCAGCTTGTGGGCAGCTCCCTACAATGAGCAGTTCTTC.